The entry below gives a single T cell receptor (beta chain) sequence along with its context. This clone was recorded once. This clone's antigen is unknown. No per-base quality is available; no much larger clone lies one base away. The method was the immunoSEQ multiplex PCR assay. TCRdb's version of the immuneACCESS table is confined to in-frame rearrangements and falls short of the full clone set. An unresolved V gene accounts for under half of the shortfall where checked; the remainder is of unknown origin. This sample comprises 110,000 to 150,000 clones, about 88% of them detected only once. The ten largest clones represent roughly 8.7% of the sample. The record originates from a study of control samples from healthy donors and cancer patients (dated by TCRdb to between 2020 and 2021). The CDR3 spans 13 residues, from the cysteine through the phenylalanine. The sequence is cut down to CDR3 DNA, 39 bases in frame from base 1. Germline trimming amounts to 1 base on V and 6 bases on J, with 4 as the count of junction bases outside the gene matches. The germline V gene sets CDR1 to SQVTM and CDR2 to ANQGSEA.

The sequence was obtained from a woman aged 25 to 39 in good health. The specimen sequenced was blood. Here the chain combines TRBV29-1 and TRBJ2-7; TRBD2 agrees with 9 junctional bases. The CDR3 region has the sequence CSVEGGAGGEQYF. The sequence in DNA is TGCAGCGTTGAAGGCGGAGCGGGGGGCGAGCAGTACTTC.